The 20 T cell receptor beta chains reported below all come from one sample, sequenced in a study of shared clonotypes between healthy human individuals. TCRdb's copy holds only in-frame clones and misses some; the assay was immunoSEQ multiplex PCR. The sample has about 700,000 clones, under 95% seen once. Naive CD8 cells were CD45RO-negative, positively selected for CCR7, excluding terminally differentiated effector memory CD45RA+ cells. Sequencing input: naive CD8+ T cells sorted from blood. Receptors were obtained from a man aged 25-40 years in good health.

This clone was recorded only once. The chain carries TRBV27 and TRBJ1-1; 7 nucleotides match TRBD1. This CDR3 has 15 amino acids. J gave up 5 bases and V 5 bases, and 11 bases lay outside the gene matches. Germline V gives CDR1 MNHEY, CDR2 SMNVEV (reference sequence). CDR3 region: CASSILGQSGTEAFF. The CDR3 nucleotides are TGTGCCAGCAGTATTCTGGGACAGTCGGGGACTGAAGCTTTCTTT.

The CDR3 sequence: CASSIDILAVARLSGANVLTF. Here the CDR3 DNA reads TGTGCCAGTAGTATAGATATCTTGGCCGTGGCTAGACTCTCTGGGGCCAACGTCCTGACTTTC. The genes are TRBV19 and TRBJ2-6, with D uncertain. Germline V gives CDR1 LNHDA, CDR2 SQIVND (reference sequence). V was shortened by 0 bases and J by 0 bases, with 21 bases between the two germline ends. This CDR3 is 21 amino acids long.

A single count supports this clone. This chain joins TRBV11-2 and TRBJ1-1; D uncertain. The germline gives CDR1 SGHAT, CDR2 FQNNGV. The CDR3 sequence is 16 residues long. Trimming cost V 2 bases and J 2 bases, with 15 bases left between them. The CDR3 nucleotides read TGTGCCAGCAGCTTAAGGGTGGTCAGAGGTAACACTGAAGCTTTCTTT. Protein: CASSLRVVRGNTEAFF.

The V call is TRBV7-9, the J call TRBJ2-7; 7 bases match TRBD1. V gave up 4 bases and J gave up 0 bases; unmatched junction bases: 3. CDR1 is SEHNR, CDR2 FQNEAQ, per germline (reference sequence). The CDR3 is made up of 14 amino acids. The CDR3: CASSSDRDSYEQYF. CDR3 bases: TGTGCCAGCAGCTCAGACAGGGACTCCTACGAGCAGTACTTC.

The chain couples TRBV28 to TRBJ2-7; 7 bases are a match to TRBD1. The CDR3 totals 14 residues. Germline V gene data show CDR1 as MDHEN and CDR2 as SYDVKM. V trimming: 5 bases; J trimming: 0 bases; junction bases outside the gene matches: 4. The CDR3 DNA sequence: TGTGCCAGCAGTGAGTACAGGGGCTCCTACGAGCAGTACTTC. Translation: CASSEYRGSYEQYF.

The chain recombines TRBV4-1 with TRBJ1-5; no firm D call. Germline CDR1 MGHRA, CDR2 YSYEKL. CDR3 size: 14 residues. The V gene lost 1 base and the J gene lost 2 bases, with 6 bases spanning the gap. The CDR3 nucleotides are TGCGCCAGCAGCCAAGGGACGGGCAATCAGCCCCAGCATTTT. Residues: CASSQGTGNQPQHF.

The chain uses TRBV10-3 and TRBJ1-1, with 8 bases fitting TRBD1. V dropped 3 bases and J dropped 4; count of bases not matched to a gene: 7. The germline CDR1 and CDR2 sequences are ENHRY and SYGVKD. The CDR3 is 15 amino acids. The DNA of the CDR3 is TGTGCCATCAGTGAACAGGGGGTGGGAGGCACTGAAGCTTTCTTT. This translates into CAISEQGVGGTEAFF.

The rearrangement uses TRBV9 and TRBJ2-5, with D possibly called TRBD1 or TRBD2 (5 bases each). Trimming removed 4 bases at V and 2 bases at J, with 21 bases between. The CDR3 loop spans 17 amino acids. The germline V gene has CDR1 SGDLS and CDR2 YYNGEE. The chain's CDR3 is CASSLGASGIEQETQYF. As DNA, the CDR3 is TGTGCCAGCAGCCTCGGGGCCTCTGGGATAGAGCAAGAGACCCAGTACTTC.

This rearrangement joins TRBV7-9 to TRBJ2-5; 9 bases map to TRBD1. The CDR3 contains 16 residues. Germline assignment: CDR1 SEHNR and CDR2 FQNEAQ (reference sequence). Trimming cost V 5 bases and J 4 bases; bases outside gene matches: 11. In DNA, the CDR3 is TGTGCCAGCAGCCCAAGACAGGGGGTCTTCTTAGAGACCCAGTACTTC. Translated: CASSPRQGVFLETQYF.

This chain connects TRBV28 to TRBJ2-4; 7 bases fit TRBD1. This CDR3 comprises 16 residues. With 3 bases clipped from V and 0 bases from J, the junction kept 5 bases outside the gene matches. Germline CDR1 reads MDHEN; CDR2 reads SYDVKM. The DNA of the CDR3 is TGTGCCAGCAGTTTTGGGACAGCGCTAGCCAAAAACATTCAGTACTTC. It translates to CASSFGTALAKNIQYF. Filled out from reference TRBV28 and TRBJ2-4, the complete variable domain reads DVKVTQSSRYLVKRTGEKVFLECVQDMDHENMFWYRQDPGLGLRLIYFSYDVKMKEKGDIPEGYSVSREKKERFSLILESASTNQTSMYLCASSFGTALAKNIQYFGAGTRLSVL.

The rearrangement links TRBV4-1 to TRBJ2-7; D gene ambiguous. Germline V gene lookup returns CDR1 MGHRA and CDR2 YSYEKL. CDR3 length: 14 residues. V lost 0 bases and J 3 bases, leaving 9 bases between the germline ends. The CDR3 region is CASSQDEAGYEQYF. CDR3 nucleotides: TGCGCCAGCAGCCAAGATGAGGCAGGCTACGAGCAGTACTTC.

The chain combines TRBV25-1 with TRBJ2-7; D is ambiguous. The CDR3 consists of 12 residues. Germline CDR1 reads MGHDK; CDR2 reads SYGVNS. The V gene lost 4 bases and the J gene lost 3 bases, with 7 bases spanning the gap. The CDR3 DNA follows: TGTGCCAGCAGTGCTAACAGCTACGAGCAGTACTTC. This encodes CASSANSYEQYF.

This clone appeared a few times. The rearrangement joins TRBV30 to TRBJ2-7; TRBD1 might be the D (5 bases). Germline assignment: CDR1 GTSNPN and CDR2 SVGIG (reference sequence). Trimming removed 4 bases at V and 4 bases at J, with 14 bases between. CDR3 length: 13 residues. The CDR3: CAWTYGQQYEQYF. CDR3 sequence (DNA): TGTGCCTGGACCTACGGACAACAATACGAGCAGTACTTC.

The rearrangement links TRBV7-6 to TRBJ2-1, with D possibly matching TRBD2 (6 bases). The CDR3 has 16 amino acids. V was clipped by 5 bases and J by 1 base, with 15 bases between them. Germline V gene lookup returns CDR1 SGHVS and CDR2 FNYEAQ. The CDR3 region has the DNA TGTGCCAGCAGCCTCTCTGGGGGGAATTCCTACAATGAGCAGTTCTTC. This translates into CASSLSGGNSYNEQFF.

The V gene is TRBV4-1, the J gene TRBJ2-7; 9 positions agree with TRBD2. Germline assignment: CDR1 MGHRA and CDR2 YSYEKL. The V gene end was trimmed by 1 base and the J gene end by 3 bases; junction bases not matched to a gene: 4. This CDR3 spans 15 amino acids. The chain's CDR3 is CASSQVSSGNYEQYF. The CDR3 DNA follows: TGCGCCAGCAGCCAAGTGTCTAGCGGGAACTACGAGCAGTACTTC.

The chain recombines TRBV2 with TRBJ2-7; TRBD1 matches 7 bases. The germline V gene encodes CDR1 SNHLY and CDR2 FYNNEI. V gave up 5 bases and J gave up 2 bases; unmatched junction bases: 9. The CDR3 has 15 amino acids. The CDR3 bases are TGTGCCAGCAGTCCGGGGACAGCGGAACCCTACGAGCAGTACTTC. Translating gives CASSPGTAEPYEQYF.

The chain couples TRBV27 to TRBJ1-1; D is unresolved. The CDR3 consists of 14 residues. V lost 7 bases, J lost 6 bases, and 18 bases lay in between. Germline assignment: CDR1 MNHEY and CDR2 SMNVEV (reference sequence). The CDR3 loop is CASTPEAGFAEAFF. The CDR3 nucleotides read TGTGCCAGCACCCCGGAGGCCGGTTTCGCTGAAGCTTTCTTT.

This clone was observed once. The rearrangement joins TRBV4-1 to TRBJ2-3; no firm D call. Germline values: CDR1 MGHRA, CDR2 YSYEKL. The CDR3 sequence is 16 residues long. Trimming stripped 1 base from V and 0 bases from J, with 11 bases between. The CDR3 DNA sequence: TGCGCCAGCAGCCAAGCGGTGTACCCTAGCACAGATACGCAGTATTTT. Translation gives CASSQAVYPSTDTQYF.

This chain uses TRBV29-1 with TRBJ2-2; weak D call: TRBD1 (6 bases). Per the germline V gene, CDR1 is SQVTM and CDR2 is ANQGSEA. This CDR3 spans 14 amino acids. Trimming left V 2 bases short and J 4 bases short, with 11 bases between. CDR3 sequence: CSVEWTVSTGELFF. In DNA, the CDR3 is TGCAGCGTTGAATGGACAGTGAGCACCGGGGAGCTGTTTTTT.

V gene TRBV10-3 combines with J gene TRBJ2-1; 10 bases match TRBD2. Germline CDR1 is ENHRY and CDR2 is SYGVKD. The CDR3 extends over 15 amino acids. V lost 5 bases to trimming and J lost 5 bases; unmatched junction nucleotides: 6. The CDR3 here is CAISTLAGGHNEQFF. The CDR3 nucleotides are TGTGCCATCAGTACCTTAGCGGGAGGACACAATGAGCAGTTCTTC.